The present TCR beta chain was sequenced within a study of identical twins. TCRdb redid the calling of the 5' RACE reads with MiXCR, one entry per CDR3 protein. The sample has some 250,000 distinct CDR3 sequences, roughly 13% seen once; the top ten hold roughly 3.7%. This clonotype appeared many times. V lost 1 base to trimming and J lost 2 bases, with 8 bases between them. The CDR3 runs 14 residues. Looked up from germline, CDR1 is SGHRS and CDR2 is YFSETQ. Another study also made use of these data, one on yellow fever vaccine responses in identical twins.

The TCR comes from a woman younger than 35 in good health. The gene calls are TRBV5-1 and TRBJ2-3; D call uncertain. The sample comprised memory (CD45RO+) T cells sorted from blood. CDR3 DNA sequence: TGCGCCAGCAGCTTGTCAGGAGTCACAGATACGCAGTATTTT. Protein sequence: CASSLSGVTDTQYF.